The 21 T cell receptor beta chains below come from one sample, sequenced in a study of response to subunit inactivated influenza vaccine. TCRdb re-analysed the RT-PCR reads in MiXCR, keeping a single row per CDR3 protein. The sample lists more than 450,000 distinct CDR3 sequences, 7.6% occurring once. The sample consisted of PBMCs from blood, taken 23 months after vaccination. All receptors derive from a man between 50 and 69 years old who received an inactivated influenza vaccine.

This clonotype has just a few counts. The chain recombines TRBV12-3 or TRBV12-4 with TRBJ1-1, with unresolved D. The CDR3 consists of 13 residues. Trimming took off 3 bases at V and 1 base at J, with 6 bases between the two ends. DNA for the CDR3: TGTGCCAGCAGTTTCATGGCGAACACTGAAGCTTTCTTT. The encoded protein is CASSFMANTEAFF.

The J gene is TRBJ2-5, the V gene TRBV18; no definite D call. CDR1 and CDR2 (germline): KGHSH, LQKENI. CDR3 size: 15 residues. V was shortened by 0 bases and J by 7 bases, with 15 bases between the two germline ends. CDR3 nucleotide sequence: TGTGCCAGCTCACCACCATCAGAAAGCTTCGGGACCCAGTACTTC. Protein product: CASSPPSESFGTQYF.

As to this clonotype: Given a much more abundant clone one base away, this may be a read error. The CDR3 sequence: CASNYHPSGAYEQYF. Written as DNA, the CDR3 is TGTGCCAGCAATTACCATCCTAGCGGGGCCTACGAGCAGTACTTC. The chain is built from TRBV6-5 and TRBJ2-7; TRBD2 matches 9 bases. Germline CDR1 is MNHEY and CDR2 is SVGAGI. This CDR3 has 15 amino acids.

V usage is TRBV6-1 and J usage is TRBJ1-5; a possible D gene is TRBD1 (6 bases). Germline V CDR1 and CDR2: MNHNS, SASEGT. Trimming removed 6 bases at V and 2 bases at J, with 14 bases between. The CDR3 loop spans 15 amino acids. Here the CDR3 reads CASRVGAQGNQPQHF. In DNA, the CDR3 is TGTGCCAGCAGGGTGGGGGCACAAGGCAATCAGCCCCAGCATTTT.

This clonotype was detected many times. This chain links TRBV20-1 with TRBJ2-3, with D unresolved. This CDR3 spans 13 amino acids. Germline loops: CDR1 DFQATT, CDR2 SNEGSKA (reference sequence). V was shortened by 0 bases and J by 2 bases, with 6 bases between the two germline ends. DNA of the CDR3: TGCAGTGCTAGAGACAGATTCACAGATACGCAGTATTTT. Its translation: CSARDRFTDTQYF.

The table lists this clonotype with many counts. The chain is built from TRBV4-2 and TRBJ1-2, with D perhaps TRBD1 (6 bases). CDR1 LGHNA and CDR2 YNFKEQ come from the germline V gene. Trimming shortened V by 2 bases and J by 4 bases, and 17 bases separated the two germline ends. The CDR3 length is 16 residues. CDR3 in amino acids: CASSQRRQAVIYGYTF. The CDR3 DNA follows: TGTGCCAGCAGCCAACGGCGACAGGCGGTTATCTATGGCTACACCTTC.

The sample holds many counts of this clonotype. The genes are TRBV5-1 and TRBJ2-2, with D perhaps matching TRBD1 (5 bases). Germline CDR1 and CDR2: SGHRS and YFSETQ. This CDR3 is 16 amino acids long. Trimming left V 2 bases short and J 5 bases short, with 16 bases between. In DNA, the CDR3 is TGCGCCAGCAGCTTTTATCTCAGGGCCCAAACCGGGGAGCTGTTTTTT. It codes for CASSFYLRAQTGELFF.

This clonotype was observed a handful of times. The V and J genes are TRBV7-9 and TRBJ2-3, with D perhaps TRBD1 (5 bases). This CDR3 is built from 16 residues. Trimming stripped 2 bases from V and 0 bases from J, with 12 bases between. CDR1 and CDR2 from the germline V gene are SEHNR and FQNEAQ (reference sequence). Here the CDR3 reads CASSLLWGTSTDTQYF. The CDR3 nucleotides read TGTGCCAGCAGCTTACTCTGGGGCACCAGCACAGATACGCAGTATTTT.

This clonotype came up a few times. The V gene is TRBV24-1, the J gene TRBJ1-2, with no clear D. This CDR3 spans 13 amino acids. Germline CDR1 and CDR2: KGHDR and SFDVKD. With 7 bases removed from V and 3 bases from J, the gap between germline ends came to 11 bases. The CDR3 coding sequence is TGTGCCACCAGCGCTTCAGGAGACTATGGCTACACCTTC. This encodes CATSASGDYGYTF.

This clonotype was detected a few times. CDR3: CAISESTRDFGEQYF. Here the CDR3 DNA reads TGTGCCATCAGTGAGTCGACTCGGGACTTCGGCGAGCAGTACTTC. The V call is TRBV10-3, the J call TRBJ2-7, with D tentatively TRBD2 (6 bases). CDR3 length: 15 amino acids. Germline-derived CDR1 and CDR2 are ENHRY and SYGVKD. Trimming removed 0 bases at V and 6 bases at J, with 15 bases between.

This clonotype has a handful of counts. CDR3 sequence reads: CASSEAGLRLDEQFF. CDR3 bases: TGTGCCAGCAGCGAAGCAGGACTACGGTTGGATGAGCAGTTCTTC. V gene TRBV9 combines with J gene TRBJ2-1; D may be TRBD2 (6 bases). This CDR3 has 15 residues. V dropped 3 bases and J dropped 8 bases, with 18 bases sitting between them. Germline V gene lookup returns CDR1 SGDLS and CDR2 YYNGEE.

This clonotype was seen more than once but under ten times. The rearrangement uses TRBV29-1 and TRBJ1-1; D is ambiguous. The germline CDR1 and CDR2 sequences are SQVTM and ANQGSEA. V was cut by 4 bases and J by 0 bases, with 9 bases left in between. The CDR3 is 13 amino acids. In nucleotides, the CDR3 is TGCAGCGTTGGGAAGCAGATGAACACTGAAGCTTTCTTT. Translation gives CSVGKQMNTEAFF.

Of note for this clonotype: A read error may account for a junction end that differs from germline. The chain combines TRBV5-1 with TRBJ1-2; no clear D gene. The CDR3 spans 15 residues. Germline V gene lookup returns CDR1 SGHRS and CDR2 YFSETQ. The CDR3 bases are TGCGCCAGCAGCCAAACCCCCGGACTCACCTATGGCGACACCTTC. Protein product: CASSQTPGLTYGDTF.

This clonotype was seen ten or more times. This chain joins TRBV10-3 and TRBJ2-1; D remains unclear. V was trimmed by 0 bases and J by 2 bases, leaving 14 bases between them. The germline V gene has CDR1 ENHRY and CDR2 SYGVKD. The CDR3 length is 17 residues. CDR3: CAISESGSNTPYNEQFF. The CDR3 DNA reads as TGTGCCATCAGTGAGTCTGGCAGCAACACCCCCTACAATGAGCAGTTCTTC.

This clonotype was picked up many times. The rearrangement links TRBV12-3 or TRBV12-4 to TRBJ1-6; no clear D. The CDR3 contains 14 residues. Trimming removed 7 bases at V and 9 bases at J, with 16 bases between. CDR3 amino acids: CASTQRASGSPLHF. The CDR3 bases are TGTGCCAGCACCCAAAGGGCCAGTGGTTCACCCCTCCACTTT.

Comments on this clonotype: A clone one base away is much larger, so this may be a read error. This chain links TRBV7-9 with TRBJ2-5; D may be TRBD2 (5 bases). The CDR3 extends over 15 amino acids. V dropped 1 base and J dropped 0 bases, with 9 bases sitting between them. Germline CDR1 SEHNR, CDR2 FQNEAQ (reference sequence). The CDR3: CASSLVTIDQETQYF. The CDR3 coding sequence is TGTGCCAGCAGCTTAGTGACTATCGACCAAGAGACCCAGTACTTC.

This clonotype came up many times. This sequence joins TRBV20-1 and TRBJ1-4, with D unresolved. CDR1 and CDR2 from the germline V gene are DFQATT and SNEGSKA (reference sequence). The CDR3 totals 16 residues. The V end lost 0 bases, the J end lost 2 bases, and 13 bases lay between the germline ends. The CDR3 DNA is TGCAGTGCTAGAGATATTATGTCCGGCACTAATGAAAAACTGTTTTTT. It specifies CSARDIMSGTNEKLFF.

The gene calls are TRBV29-1 and TRBJ2-7, with a possible D match to TRBD1 (6 bases). V shed 3 bases and J shed 3 bases, with 15 bases lying between them. Germline V lookup: CDR1 SQVTM, CDR2 ANQGSEA. The CDR3 is 14 residues long. The CDR3 here is CSVEGTGHLYEQYF. DNA of the CDR3: TGCAGCGTTGAGGGGACGGGACACCTCTACGAGCAGTACTTC.

This clonotype was counted ten times or more. V usage is TRBV7-9 and J usage is TRBJ2-7; D not resolved. Trimming removed 1 base from V and 2 bases from J, with 9 bases in between. The CDR3 spans 14 residues. Germline V CDR1 and CDR2: SEHNR, FQNEAQ (reference sequence). Here the CDR3 DNA reads TGTGCCAGCAGCTTAGGGACCCTAACCTACGAGCAGTACTTC. Translation: CASSLGTLTYEQYF.

The V gene is TRBV18, the J gene TRBJ1-5; 10 bases are a match to TRBD1. Germline V gene sequence: CDR1 KGHSH, CDR2 LQKENI. V lost 6 bases and J lost 6; bases outside the gene matches: 8. The length of the CDR3 is 15 residues. CDR3 loop: CASSPGTGVGQPQHF. CDR3 sequence (DNA): TGTGCCAGCTCCCCCGGGACAGGGGTTGGTCAGCCCCAGCATTTT.

The rearrangement joins TRBV29-1 to TRBJ2-7; 12 positions agree with TRBD2. V shed 6 bases and J 9 bases; nucleotides not matched to a gene: 9. The CDR3 is 13 residues long. CDR1 SQVTM and CDR2 ANQGSEA come from the germline V gene. The CDR3 DNA is TGCAGCGTCCAACTAGCGGGAGGATCCGCGCAGTACTTC. Its protein product is CSVQLAGGSAQYF.